Below are 28 T cell receptor beta chains sequenced from a single sample in a study of T-cell memory formation after mild COVID-19. TCRdb re-analysed the 5' RACE reads in MiXCR, keeping a single row per CDR3 protein. The sample includes about half a million distinct CDR3 sequences, 15% to 20% of them seen just once. The specimen sequenced was PBMCs or a T cell subset sorted from them (not recorded which). These receptors came from an adult woman who had mild COVID-19 (a few samples of this study predate the infection). Cell type and time point are not known.

CDR3 loop: CASSKEWGGRPSQPQHF. The CDR3, as DNA: TGTGCCAGCAGCAAAGAATGGGGGGGACGACCTTCTCAGCCCCAGCATTTT. The V gene is TRBV21-1, the J gene TRBJ1-5; the D call TRBD1 from the table was never checked on the DNA. TRBV21-1 has pseudogene status. The CDR3 has 17 residues.

This clonotype appeared a few times. The gene calls are TRBV27 and TRBJ1-2, with 10 bases identical to TRBD1. Germline CDR1 reads MNHEY; CDR2 reads SMNVEV (reference sequence). V lost 7 bases, J lost 0 bases, and 8 bases stayed unmatched. This CDR3 region has 16 residues. CDR3 amino acids: CASNPGQGRANYGYTF. The CDR3 DNA reads as TGTGCCAGCAATCCGGGACAGGGGAGAGCTAACTATGGCTACACCTTC.

The DNA of the CDR3 is TGTGCCAGCAGACAGGGGGGGGAGCAGTACTTC. Protein product: CASRQGGEQYF. The chain recombines TRBV2 with TRBJ2-7, with TRBD1 as a possible D gene (8 bases). The ends were cut back, 6 bases at V and 7 bases at J, with 10 bases in the middle. This CDR3 spans 11 amino acids. CDR1 is SNHLY, CDR2 FYNNEI, per germline.

The chain is built from TRBV7-9 and TRBJ2-5, with 10 bases aligning to TRBD1. The germline V gene has CDR1 SEHNR and CDR2 FQNEAQ (reference sequence). Losses at the gene ends were 1 base for V and 0 bases for J; bases not matched to a gene: 8. CDR3 size: 18 residues. The CDR3 coding sequence is TGTGCCAGCAGCTTAGGGATGGGACAGGGGTACTACCAAGAGACCCAGTACTTC. Its protein product is CASSLGMGQGYYQETQYF.

This rearrangement joins TRBV6-5 to TRBJ2-5; 10 positions match TRBD2. Germline V gene lookup returns CDR1 MNHEY and CDR2 SVGAGI. CDR3 length: 16 residues. The V gene end was trimmed by 8 bases and the J gene end by 3 bases; junction bases not matched to a gene: 12. The CDR3 DNA follows: TGTGCCAGCGGATCGTACCCCGGGACTAGCGAAGAGACCCAGTACTTC. This translates into CASGSYPGTSEETQYF.

This clonotype was observed a handful of times. The rearrangement uses TRBV16 and TRBJ2-1, with TRBD1 matching 8 bases. The junction had 3 bases not matched to a gene; V was cut back by 3 bases and J by 5 bases. The CDR3 totals 14 residues. The germline gives CDR1 KGHSY, CDR2 FQNENV. CDR3 in amino acids: CASSHLTGDNEQFF. The DNA for the CDR3 is TGTGCCAGCAGCCACCTGACAGGGGACAATGAGCAGTTCTTC.

This clonotype was counted many times. The chain carries TRBV7-9 and TRBJ1-1; D unclear. The germline V gene encodes CDR1 SEHNR and CDR2 FQNEAQ (reference sequence). The CDR3 loop spans 11 amino acids. V was clipped by 2 bases and J by 4 bases, with 2 bases between them. CDR3 nucleotide sequence: TGTGCCAGCAGCTTATTCACTGAAGCTTTCTTT. Its protein is CASSLFTEAFF.

Only a few counts were recorded for this clonotype. The gene calls are TRBV16 and TRBJ2-3; D is uncertain. CDR1 and CDR2 from the germline V gene are KGHSY and FQNENV. The CDR3 consists of 12 residues. V lost 2 bases and J 9 bases, leaving 9 bases between the germline ends. The CDR3 DNA follows: TGTGCCAGCAGCCAAGATCGTGGAACGCAGTATTTT. Its translation: CASSQDRGTQYF.

This clonotype was detected only a few times. The J gene is TRBJ1-2, the V gene TRBV7-6, with no clear D. The germline V gene encodes CDR1 SGHVS and CDR2 FNYEAQ. CDR3 length: 11 residues. Trimming took 10 bases from V and 4 from J, leaving 10 bases between them. The CDR3 sequence is CAIGIGYGYTF. DNA for the CDR3: TGTGCCATCGGGATTGGCTATGGCTACACCTTC.

The chain uses TRBV9 and TRBJ1-4; D remains unclear. CDR3 length equals 14 residues. Trimming left V 3 bases short and J 12 bases short, with 18 bases between. Per the germline V gene, CDR1 is SGDLS and CDR2 is YYNGEE. The CDR3 bases are TGTGCCAGCAGCGAGGCCCCCGCCGGGAGTGAACTGTTTTTT. Amino acid sequence: CASSEAPAGSELFF.

The V call is TRBV2, the J call TRBJ1-1; D unclear. The CDR3 extends over 13 amino acids. From germline, CDR1 is SNHLY and CDR2 FYNNEI. Trimming left V 2 bases short and J 1 base short, with 5 bases between. The CDR3 bases are TGTGCCAGCAGTGAATGGGAGAACACTGAAGCTTTCTTT. Encoded protein: CASSEWENTEAFF.

This clonotype was observed a few times. The chain recombines TRBV18 with TRBJ2-7; 9 positions agree with TRBD2. From germline, CDR1 is KGHSH and CDR2 LQKENI. Trimming removed 0 bases from V and 2 bases from J; junction bases left unmatched: 5. The CDR3 covers 16 residues. DNA for the CDR3: TGTGCCAGCTCACCACCGCGGGAGGGTCTAGCCTACGAGCAGTACTTC. Protein sequence: CASSPPREGLAYEQYF.

This clonotype occurred a few times. The chain recombines TRBV5-4 with TRBJ1-1; D is undetermined. CDR1 and CDR2 (germline): SGHNT, YYREEE (reference sequence). The CDR3 length is 13 residues. Trimming stripped 0 bases from V and 4 bases from J, with 7 bases between. CDR3 coding DNA: TGTGCCAGCAGCTTGGACGGTATCACTGAAGCTTTCTTT. It codes for CASSLDGITEAFF.

Only a few counts were recorded for this clonotype. The chain uses TRBV24-1 and TRBJ2-1; D is unresolved. The CDR3 runs to 12 residues. Germline V gene sequence: CDR1 KGHDR, CDR2 SFDVKD. Between the trimmed V and J ends, which lost 1 base and 8 bases, there was a span of 5 bases. CDR3 coding DNA: TGTGCCACCAGTGATTTTGTAGATGAGCAGTTCTTC. Its protein product is CATSDFVDEQFF.

This clonotype was detected a few times. This chain links TRBV3-1 with TRBJ2-7; D gene ambiguous. The germline gives CDR1 LGHDT, CDR2 YNNKEL (reference sequence). Trimming pared 1 base from V and 3 bases from J, leaving 10 bases between. The CDR3 consists of 14 residues. CDR3 nucleotide sequence: TGTGCCAGCAGCCAAGGACCAGATTTCTACGAGCAGTACTTC. It yields the protein CASSQGPDFYEQYF.

CDR3 sequence reads: CSVVPGSQETQYF. The DNA for the CDR3 is TGCAGCGTTGTCCCGGGGTCCCAAGAGACCCAGTACTTC. The V gene is TRBV29-1, the J gene TRBJ2-5; the D gene is possibly TRBD2 (5 bases). Germline CDR1 and CDR2: SQVTM and ANQGSEA. The V end was cut by 4 bases, the J end by 1 base, with 10 bases between. CDR3 size: 13 residues.

The CDR3 loop is CASSEEGQGNSGYTF. In nucleotides, the CDR3 is TGTGCCAGCAGTGAGGAGGGACAGGGGAACAGTGGCTACACCTTC. This chain joins TRBV6-1 and TRBJ1-2; 10 bases match TRBD1. With 3 bases clipped from V and 7 bases from J, the junction kept 8 bases outside the gene matches. This CDR3 spans 15 amino acids. From germline, CDR1 is MNHNS and CDR2 SASEGT.

This clonotype was picked up many times. The V and J genes are TRBV21-1 and TRBJ1-1. TRBV21-1 is noted as a pseudogene. The CDR3 is 14 residues long. CDR3 in amino acids: CASSKMFPGAEAFF. CDR3 nucleotides: TGTGCCAGCAGCAAGATGTTTCCTGGCGCTGAAGCTTTCTTT.

As DNA, the CDR3 is TGTGCCAGCAGTTTAAACGCAGGGGGGAACACTGAAGCTTTCTTT. Translated, it gives CASSLNAGGNTEAFF. The chain combines TRBV27 with TRBJ1-1; 7 positions agree with TRBD1. Germline trimming cut 2 bases from V and 1 base from J; bases unmatched to any gene: 4. The CDR3 spans 15 residues. Germline lookup yields CDR1 MNHEY and CDR2 SMNVEV (reference sequence).

Many counts were recorded for this clonotype. The chain employs TRBV5-4 and TRBJ2-5; weak D call: TRBD2 (7 bases). The V gene's germline CDR1 is SGHNT and CDR2 YYREEE (reference sequence). V gave up 5 bases and J gave up 4 bases, with 12 bases separating them. The CDR3 runs 13 residues. The CDR3 nucleotides are TGTGCCAGCAGGCGAGGGGGGGGAGAGACCCAGTACTTC. This codes for CASRRGGGETQYF.

This clonotype was counted ten times or more. The gene calls are TRBV11-2 and TRBJ2-6; D may correspond to TRBD1 or TRBD2 (5 bases each). Germline V gene lookup returns CDR1 SGHAT and CDR2 FQNNGV. The V end was cut by 1 base, the J end by 2 bases, with 6 bases between. The CDR3 sequence is 15 residues long. In DNA, the CDR3 is TGTGCCAGCAGCTTAGTGGGGGCTGGGGCCAACGTCCTGACTTTC. Its protein product is CASSLVGAGANVLTF. Together with reference TRBV11-2 and TRBJ2-6, the CDR3 gives the full variable domain: EAGVAQSPRYKIIEKRQSVAFWCNPISGHATLYWYQQILGQGPKLLIQFQNNGVVDDSQLPKDRFSAERLKGVDSTLKIQPAKLEDSAVYLCASSLVGAGANVLTFGAGSRLTVL.

The chain uses TRBV11-2 and TRBJ1-6; TRBD1 matches at 8 bases. Trimming removed 7 bases from V and 9 bases from J; junction bases left unmatched: 11. The germline CDR1 and CDR2 sequences are SGHAT and FQNNGV. The CDR3 totals 15 residues. The CDR3 here is CASKEWTGIGSPLHF. The DNA for the CDR3 is TGTGCCAGCAAAGAGTGGACAGGGATAGGTTCACCCCTCCACTTT.

The chain has TRBV11-2 and TRBJ1-1; possible D gene TRBD1, 6 bases. This CDR3 contains 14 residues. Trimming removed 2 bases at V and 5 bases at J, with 12 bases between. Germline CDR1 reads SGHAT; CDR2 reads FQNNGV. The CDR3 sequence: CASSLYKGGTEAFF. CDR3 DNA sequence: TGTGCCAGCAGCTTATATAAGGGGGGGACTGAAGCTTTCTTT.

Ten or more counts support this clonotype. The V gene is TRBV7-2, the J gene TRBJ1-4; D gene unclear. Germline V gene lookup returns CDR1 SGHTA and CDR2 FQGNSA. CDR3 length: 13 residues. V lost 5 bases, J lost 8 bases, and 12 bases lay in between. The CDR3 DNA is TGTGCCAGCAGCCCTACCTCCACGGAAAAACTGTTTTTT. This gives the protein CASSPTSTEKLFF.

The chain combines TRBV5-1 with TRBJ2-5, with 12 positions matching TRBD2. The CDR3 length is 17 residues. Trimming removed 5 bases from V and 5 bases from J; junction bases left unmatched: 13. Germline V gene lookup returns CDR1 SGHRS and CDR2 YFSETQ. CDR3 protein: CASRNGFASGRGETQYF. The CDR3 coding sequence is TGCGCCAGCAGGAATGGATTCGCTAGCGGGAGGGGGGAGACCCAGTACTTC.

This clonotype came up a few times. This chain connects TRBV27 to TRBJ2-3; tentative D call: TRBD2 (6 bases). Germline V gene data show CDR1 as MNHEY and CDR2 as SMNVEV (reference sequence). The CDR3 is made up of 18 amino acids. Trimming took 8 bases from V and 0 from J, leaving 24 bases between them. CDR3 residues: CASGAGQVVTPSTDTQYF. The DNA for the CDR3 is TGTGCCAGCGGGGCGGGGCAGGTCGTTACCCCTAGCACAGATACGCAGTATTTT.

The genes are TRBV24-1 and TRBJ2-1; TRBD2 aligns across 8 bases. CDR1 is KGHDR and CDR2 is SFDVKD in the germline V gene. The CDR3 is 15 residues long. V lost 9 bases, J lost 0 bases, and 6 bases stayed unmatched. Here the CDR3 reads CATATGTSSYNEQFF. The CDR3, as DNA: TGTGCCACCGCCACCGGGACTAGCTCCTACAATGAGCAGTTCTTC.

This clonotype was counted only a few times. This chain uses TRBV24-1 with TRBJ2-6; no firm D call. Per germline, CDR1 KGHDR and CDR2 SFDVKD. CDR3 length: 16 amino acids. V lost 4 bases and J lost 0, with 9 bases in between. CDR3 sequence reads: CATSDWGYSGANVLTF. CDR3 nucleotides: TGTGCCACCAGTGACTGGGGTTACTCTGGGGCCAACGTCCTGACTTTC.